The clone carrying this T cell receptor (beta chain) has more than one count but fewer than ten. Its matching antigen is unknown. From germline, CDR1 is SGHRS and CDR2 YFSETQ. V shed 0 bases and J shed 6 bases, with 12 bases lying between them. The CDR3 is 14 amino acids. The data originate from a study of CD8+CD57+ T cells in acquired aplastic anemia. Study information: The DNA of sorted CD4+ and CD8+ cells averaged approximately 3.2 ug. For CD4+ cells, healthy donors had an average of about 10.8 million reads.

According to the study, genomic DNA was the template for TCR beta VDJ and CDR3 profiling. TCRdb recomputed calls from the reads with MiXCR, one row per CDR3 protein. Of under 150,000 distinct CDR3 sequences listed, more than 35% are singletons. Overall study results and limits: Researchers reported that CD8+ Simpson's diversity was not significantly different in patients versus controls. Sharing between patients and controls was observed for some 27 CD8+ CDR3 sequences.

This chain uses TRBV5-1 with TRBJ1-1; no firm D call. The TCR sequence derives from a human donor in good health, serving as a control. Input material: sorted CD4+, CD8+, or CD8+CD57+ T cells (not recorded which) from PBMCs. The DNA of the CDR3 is TGCGCCAGCAGCTTGGGTCATATGAGCGCTGAAGCTTTCTTT. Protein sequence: CASSLGHMSAEAFF.